Only a few counts were recorded for the clone carrying this TCR beta chain. The antigen is not known. The data belong to a study of cytomegalovirus exposure and HLA in healthy donors. The PCR had 60 Vbeta and 13 Jbeta primers. Profiling relied on immunoSEQ multiplex PCR, and the TCRdb table lists in-frame clones only, not all of them. Of 180,000 or so clones listed, approximately 82% are singletons. Notes on the study in general: In an earlier analysis, productive rearrangement rates for most beta V segments clustered near 87% or 30%.

This receptor was obtained from a male donor in good health and CMV-seronegative. The specimen sequenced was PBMCs.

CDR3 DNA sequence: TGTGCCAGCAGCGTGACTAGCGGGACAAAGACCCAGTACTTC. It encodes CASSVTSGTKTQYF. The chain combines TRBV9 with TRBJ2-5; 11 bases are a match to TRBD2. Trimming took 2 bases from V and 6 from J; bases not matched to a gene: 3. Per the germline V gene, CDR1 is SGDLS and CDR2 is YYNGEE. This CDR3 has 14 residues.